The source of this T cell receptor (beta chain) is a study of quantifying T cell responses using KT2 cells. Looking at the study overall: RNA was reverse transcribed with TCR alpha and beta constant-region primers. General study points: KT2 sequences were detected down to about one KT2 cell per 100,000 PBMC.

CDR1 MDHEN and CDR2 SYDVKM come from the germline V gene. The CDR3 is 15 amino acids. With 5 bases clipped from V and 2 bases from J, the junction kept 4 bases outside the gene matches. Each cDNA got a UMI-containing oligo ligated at its 3' end. First-round PCR used about 4 cycles and beta primers RC1.1 and RC1.2 covering TRBC1 and TRBC2. TCRdb fed the UMI-ligation and nested PCR reads into MiXCR, producing one record per CDR3 protein. The repertoire consists of tens of thousands of distinct CDR3 sequences, with approximately 10% occurring once and the leading ten covering about 9.4%. A range of KT2-to-PBMC ratios was made using fixed PBMC numbers. This clonotype was recorded many times. The antigen is undetermined.

The sample taken for sequencing was PBMCs spiked with cells of the T cell clone KT2. The clonotype comes from a human donor. The genes are TRBV28 and TRBJ2-7, with 12 bases fitting TRBD1. CDR3 sequence reads: CASSGTGGGTYEQYF. The CDR3 DNA reads TGTGCCAGCAGTGGGACAGGGGGCGGGACCTACGAGCAGTACTTC.